This TCR beta chain was documented in a study of Graves' ophthalmopathy and Graves' hyperthyroidism. On the study more broadly: No ophthalmopathy within 18 months of follow-up signified stable hyperthyroidism.

V lost 5 bases, J lost 5 bases, and 12 bases lay in between. The CDR3 loop spans 13 amino acids. Per germline, CDR1 DFQATT and CDR2 SNEGSKA (reference sequence). Amplified material comprised TCR beta CDR3 regions derived from RNA transcripts. HTBI primers served in a first-round RT-PCR, which a second-round multiplex PCR followed. One entry per CDR3 protein results from TCRdb running MiXCR on the multiplex PCR reads. The data hold about 550,000 distinct CDR3 sequences, with 35% to 45% observed a single time. This clonotype has ten or more counts. The target antigen is unknown. Study findings and constraints: Ophthalmopathy progression was predicted by the model at 70.59% sensitivity and 72% to 80% specificity.

The V and J genes are TRBV20-1 and TRBJ2-2; possible D gene TRBD1, 6 bases. The sample taken for sequencing was peripheral blood or thyroid tissue (not recorded which). The clonotype comes from an adult man with Graves' hyperthyroidism. The CDR3 bases are TGCAGTGCTGACGAAACAGGGACCGGGGAGCTGTTTTTT. This codes for CSADETGTGELFF.